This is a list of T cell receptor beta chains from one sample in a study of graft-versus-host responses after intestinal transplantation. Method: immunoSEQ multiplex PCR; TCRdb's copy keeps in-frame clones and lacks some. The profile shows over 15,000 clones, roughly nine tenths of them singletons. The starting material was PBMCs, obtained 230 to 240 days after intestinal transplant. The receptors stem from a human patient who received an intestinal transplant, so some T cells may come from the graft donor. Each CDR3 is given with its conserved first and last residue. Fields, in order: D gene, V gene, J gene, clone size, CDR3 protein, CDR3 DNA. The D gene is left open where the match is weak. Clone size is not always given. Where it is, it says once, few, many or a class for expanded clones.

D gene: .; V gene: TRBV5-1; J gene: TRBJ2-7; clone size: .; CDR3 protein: CASSLYLGGYEQYF; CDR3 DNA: TGCGCCAGCAGCTTGTATCTCGGGGGCTACGAGCAGTACTTC
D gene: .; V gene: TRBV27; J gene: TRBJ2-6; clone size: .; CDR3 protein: CASSPMTGPSGANVLTF; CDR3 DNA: TGTGCCAGCAGTCCAATGACAGGCCCCTCTGGGGCCAACGTCCTGACTTTC
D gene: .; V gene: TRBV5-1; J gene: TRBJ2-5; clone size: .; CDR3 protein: CASEGGETQYF; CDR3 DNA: TGCGCCAGCGAGGGGGGGGAGACCCAGTACTTC
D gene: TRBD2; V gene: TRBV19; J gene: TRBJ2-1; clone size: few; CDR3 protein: CASSTLSGGAYNEQFF; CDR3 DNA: TGTGCCAGTAGTACCCTTAGCGGGGGCGCGTACAATGAGCAGTTCTTC
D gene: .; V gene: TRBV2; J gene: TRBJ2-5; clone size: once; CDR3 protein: CATTVEEYQETQYF; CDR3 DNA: TGTGCCACGACGGTGGAGGAGTACCAAGAGACCCAGTACTTC
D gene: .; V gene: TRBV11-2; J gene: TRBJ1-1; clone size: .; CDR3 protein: CASSLTGTEAFF; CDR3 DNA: TGTGCCAGCAGCCTCACGGGCACTGAAGCTTTCTTT
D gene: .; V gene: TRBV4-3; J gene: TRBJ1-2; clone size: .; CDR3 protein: CASSQVRDETNYGYTF; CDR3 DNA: TGCGCCAGCAGCCAAGTTCGGGACGAGACTAACTATGGCTACACCTTC
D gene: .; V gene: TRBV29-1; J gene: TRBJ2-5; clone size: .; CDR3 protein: CSAISGLGETQYF; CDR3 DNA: TGCAGCGCTATAAGCGGATTGGGAGAGACCCAGTACTTC
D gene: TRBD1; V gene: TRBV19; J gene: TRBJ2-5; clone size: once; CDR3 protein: CASSISRWTGQETQYF; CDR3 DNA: TGTGCCAGTAGTATATCCCGCTGGACAGGACAAGAGACCCAGTACTTC
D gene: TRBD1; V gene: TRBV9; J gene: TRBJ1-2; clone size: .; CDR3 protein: CASSVDGTGTGYTF; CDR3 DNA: TGTGCCAGCAGCGTAGACGGGACAGGGACTGGCTACACCTTC
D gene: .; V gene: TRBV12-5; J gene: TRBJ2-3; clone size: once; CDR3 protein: CASGLALTDTQYF; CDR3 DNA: TGTGCTAGTGGTTTGGCACTCACAGATACGCAGTATTTT
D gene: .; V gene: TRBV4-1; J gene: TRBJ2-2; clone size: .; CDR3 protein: CASSQTVPNTGELFF; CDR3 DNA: TGCGCCAGCAGCCAAACTGTCCCGAACACCGGGGAGCTGTTTTTT
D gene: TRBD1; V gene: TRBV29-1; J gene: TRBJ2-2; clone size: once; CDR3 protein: CSVRDSENTGELFF; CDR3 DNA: TGCAGCGTCCGGGACAGCGAGAACACCGGGGAGCTGTTTTTT
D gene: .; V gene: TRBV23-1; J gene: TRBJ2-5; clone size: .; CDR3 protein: CASSQSNTEGGSQETQYF; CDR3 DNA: TGCGCCAGCAGTCAATCGAATACGGAGGGGGGATCTCAAGAGACCCAGTACTTC
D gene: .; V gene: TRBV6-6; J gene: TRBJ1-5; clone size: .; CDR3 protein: CASTGDSNQPQHF; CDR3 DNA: TGTGCCAGCACCGGGGACAGCAATCAGCCCCAGCATTTT
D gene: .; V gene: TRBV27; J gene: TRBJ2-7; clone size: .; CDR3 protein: CASSLSGGGSYEQYF; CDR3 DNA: TGTGCCAGCAGTTTATCGGGAGGGGGCTCCTACGAGCAGTACTTC
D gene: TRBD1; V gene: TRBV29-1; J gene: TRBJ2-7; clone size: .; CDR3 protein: CSVRRDREYYEQYF; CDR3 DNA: TGCAGCGTTCGAAGGGACAGGGAATACTACGAGCAGTACTTC
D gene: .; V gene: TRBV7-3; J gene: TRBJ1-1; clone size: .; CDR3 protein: CASSLLGRGNTEAFF; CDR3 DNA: TGTGCCAGCAGCTTATTGGGGCGGGGGAACACTGAAGCTTTCTTT
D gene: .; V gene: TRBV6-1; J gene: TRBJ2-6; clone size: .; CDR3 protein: CASSEALISGANVLTF; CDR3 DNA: TGTGCCAGCAGTGAAGCGCTGATCTCTGGGGCCAACGTCCTGACTTTC
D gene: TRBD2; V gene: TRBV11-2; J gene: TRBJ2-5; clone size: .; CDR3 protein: CASSLDGTSWETQYF; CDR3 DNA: TGTGCCAGCAGCTTAGACGGGACTAGCTGGGAGACCCAGTACTTC
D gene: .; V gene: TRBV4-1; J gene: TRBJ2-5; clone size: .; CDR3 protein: CASSQVVLQETQYF; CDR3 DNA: TGTGCCAGCAGCCAAGTTGTCCTCCAAGAGACCCAGTACTTC
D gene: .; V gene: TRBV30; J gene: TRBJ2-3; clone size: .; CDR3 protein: CAWSVGADTQYF; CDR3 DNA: TGTGCCTGGAGTGTAGGGGCAGATACGCAGTATTTT
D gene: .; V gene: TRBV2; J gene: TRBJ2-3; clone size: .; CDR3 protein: CASRVLDNTDTQYF; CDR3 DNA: TGTGCCAGCAGGGTGCTGGACAACACAGATACGCAGTATTTT
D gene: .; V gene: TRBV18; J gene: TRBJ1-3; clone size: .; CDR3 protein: CASSRQQGFSGNTIYF; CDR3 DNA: TGTGCCAGCTCACGACAACAGGGATTTTCTGGAAACACCATATATTTT
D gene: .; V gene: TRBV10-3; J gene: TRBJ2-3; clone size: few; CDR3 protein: CAISDVGASTDTQYF; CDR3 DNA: TGTGCCATCAGTGATGTGGGGGCTAGCACAGATACGCAGTATTTT
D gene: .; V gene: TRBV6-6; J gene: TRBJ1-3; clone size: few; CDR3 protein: CASTFEPSFSGNTIYF; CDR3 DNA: TGTGCCAGCACCTTCGAACCATCCTTCTCTGGAAACACCATATATTTT
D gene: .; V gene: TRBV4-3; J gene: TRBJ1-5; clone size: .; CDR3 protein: CASSQEAVVNQPQHF; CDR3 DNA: TGCGCCAGCAGCCAAGAGGCAGTAGTAAACCAGCCCCAGCATTTT
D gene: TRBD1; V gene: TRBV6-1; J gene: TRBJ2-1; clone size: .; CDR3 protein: CASSEPYRGRIGNEQFF; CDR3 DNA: TGTGCCAGCAGTGAACCTTACAGGGGGCGCATTGGTAATGAGCAGTTCTTC
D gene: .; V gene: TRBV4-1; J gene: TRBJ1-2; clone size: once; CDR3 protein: CASSQDHRVFGYTF; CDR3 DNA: TGCGCCAGCAGCCAAGACCACAGGGTGTTCGGCTACACCTTC
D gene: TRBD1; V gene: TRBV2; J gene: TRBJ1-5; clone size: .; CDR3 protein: CASRQQGQINQPQHF; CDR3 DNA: TGTGCCAGCAGACAACAGGGACAGATAAATCAGCCCCAGCATTTT
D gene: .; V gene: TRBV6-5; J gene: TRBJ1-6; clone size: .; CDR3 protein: CASSVRSSYNSPLHF; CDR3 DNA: TGTGCCAGCAGTGTCAGAAGCTCCTATAATTCACCCCTCCACTTT
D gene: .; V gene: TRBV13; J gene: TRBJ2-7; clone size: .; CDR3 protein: CASSLQGNYEQYF; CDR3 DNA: TGTGCCAGCAGCCTTCAGGGTAACTACGAGCAGTACTTC
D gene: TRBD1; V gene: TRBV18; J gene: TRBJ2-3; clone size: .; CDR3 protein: CASSPNTGAASTDTQYF; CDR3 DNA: TGTGCCAGCTCACCTAACACAGGGGCAGCTAGCACAGATACGCAGTATTTT
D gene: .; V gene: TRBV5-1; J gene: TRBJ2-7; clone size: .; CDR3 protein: CASSLDRTVYEQYF; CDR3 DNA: TGCGCCAGCAGCTTGGATCGGACGGTCTACGAGCAGTACTTC
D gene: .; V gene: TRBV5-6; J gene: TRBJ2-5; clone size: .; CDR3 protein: CASSFTGFNQETQYF; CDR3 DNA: TGTGCCAGCAGCTTCACAGGATTTAACCAAGAGACCCAGTACTTC
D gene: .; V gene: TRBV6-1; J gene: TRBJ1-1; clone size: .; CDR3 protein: CASRTTEAFF; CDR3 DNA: TGTGCCAGCAGAACCACTGAAGCTTTCTTT
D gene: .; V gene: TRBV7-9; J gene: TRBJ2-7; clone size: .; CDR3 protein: CASSSKAGPQWEQYF; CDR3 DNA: TGTGCCAGCAGCTCTAAGGCGGGTCCCCAATGGGAGCAGTACTTC
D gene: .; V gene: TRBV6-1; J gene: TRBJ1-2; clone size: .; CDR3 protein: CASSEQLGVYGYTF; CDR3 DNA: TGTGCCAGCAGTGAACAGCTCGGAGTCTATGGCTACACCTTC
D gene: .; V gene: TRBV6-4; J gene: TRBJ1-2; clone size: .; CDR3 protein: CASRRRGYRKKWYGYTF; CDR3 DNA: TGTGCCAGCCGTAGACGGGGGTATCGGAAAAAATGGTATGGCTACACCTTC
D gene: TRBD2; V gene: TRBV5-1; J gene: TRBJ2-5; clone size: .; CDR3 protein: CARSWGRTSGGQETQYF; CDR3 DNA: TGCGCCCGCAGCTGGGGGCGTACTAGCGGGGGGCAAGAGACCCAGTACTTC
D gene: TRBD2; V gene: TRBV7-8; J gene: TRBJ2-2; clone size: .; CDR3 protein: CASSLGGTGELFF; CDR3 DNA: TGTGCCAGCAGCTTGGGGGGGACCGGGGAGCTGTTTTTT